Below are 8 T cell receptor beta chains sequenced from a single sample in a study of shared clonotypes between healthy human individuals. TCRdb's copy holds only in-frame clones and misses some; the assay was immunoSEQ multiplex PCR. This sample has approximately 2,000,000 clones, with 85% to 95% found just once. Sample: naive CD4+ T cells from PBMCs. Subset denoted: CD45RA+ positively selected. Receptors were obtained from a man between 18 and 35 years old in good health. Some clones in this sample may be carry-over from other donors' samples.

Of note for this clone: The germline gene is not matched at one end of the junction; a read error may be the cause. The genes are TRBV6-1 and TRBJ2-2; D is undetermined. The CDR3 contains 15 residues. Germline V lookup: CDR1 MNHNS, CDR2 SASEGT. CDR3 in DNA: TGTGCCAGCAGAAGCAGAACGGTAAACATCGGGGAGCTGTTTTTT. Translated: CASRSRTVNIGELFF.

The chain employs TRBV12-5 and TRBJ1-5; no reliable D call. Trimming removed 7 bases from V and 5 bases from J, with 12 bases in between. In germline, CDR1 is LGHNT, CDR2 FRNRAP. The CDR3 consists of 13 residues. The CDR3, as DNA: TGTGCTAGTGTCAGGAAGCTATATCAGCCCCAGCATTTT. It codes for CASVRKLYQPQHF.

This sequence joins TRBV7-9 and TRBJ2-1, with D perhaps TRBD1 or TRBD2 (6 bases each). Trimming shortened V by 5 bases and J by 3 bases, and 17 bases separated the two germline ends. In germline, CDR1 is SEHNR, CDR2 FQNEAQ (reference sequence). The CDR3 totals 16 residues. The CDR3 DNA follows: TGTGCCAGCAGCGCCCGGCTTGCGGGACACTACAATGAGCAGTTCTTC. This codes for CASSARLAGHYNEQFF.

V and J are TRBV6-5 and TRBJ2-7, with TRBD2 identical over 9 bases. The V and J ends lost 5 bases and 13 bases, in that order; junction bases with no gene match: 9. The CDR3 loop spans 12 amino acids. CDR1 MNHEY and CDR2 SVGAGI come from the germline V gene. The CDR3 loop is CASSPGLANFYF. The CDR3 bases are TGTGCCAGCAGTCCCGGACTAGCGAACTTCTACTTC.

The V gene is TRBV19, the J gene TRBJ1-2, with a tentative D call TRBD1 (6 bases). V gave up 5 bases and J gave up 8 bases, with 12 bases separating them. The germline V gene encodes CDR1 LNHDA and CDR2 SQIVND (reference sequence). CDR3 length: 12 amino acids. The CDR3 loop reads CASSPDSHGYTF. DNA for the CDR3: TGTGCCAGTAGTCCGGACAGTCACGGCTACACCTTC. Full variable domain (outside the CDR3, taken from reference TRBV19 and TRBJ1-2): DGGITQSPKYLFRKEGQNVTLSCEQNLNHDAMYWYRQDPGQGLRLIYYSQIVNDFQKGDIAEGYSVSREKKESFPLTVTSAQKNPTAFYLCASSPDSHGYTFGSGTRLTVV.

Points on this clone: This sample also contains other DNA sequences that code for the same CDR3. The chain joins TRBV6-5 to TRBJ2-6, with D hard to call. The CDR3 spans 15 residues. CDR1 is MNHEY, CDR2 SVGAGI, per germline. V gave up 2 bases and J gave up 1 base, with 6 bases separating them. CDR3 in amino acids: CASSYLTSGANVLTF. The CDR3 DNA follows: TGTGCCAGCAGTTACCTCACATCTGGGGCCAACGTCCTGACTTTC.

The rearrangement links TRBV28 to TRBJ1-4; TRBD1 agrees at 8 bases. CDR1 MDHEN and CDR2 SYDVKM come from the germline V gene. This CDR3 is 17 amino acids long. V shed 6 bases and J 3 bases; nucleotides not matched to a gene: 12. In nucleotides, the CDR3 is TGTGCCAGCAGGTCCTACAGGGGGAGTGTGGCTAATGAAAAACTGTTTTTT. The encoded protein is CASRSYRGSVANEKLFF.

The rearrangement uses TRBV6-6 and TRBJ1-2; TRBD1 agrees at 7 bases. With V trimmed by 0 bases and J by 6 bases, 7 bases remained unmatched. The CDR3 totals 15 residues. CDR1 and CDR2 from the germline V gene are MNHNY and SVGAGI (reference sequence). The CDR3 bases are TGTGCCAGCAGTTACTCCGGGACAGAATTAGATGGCTACACCTTC. Amino acids: CASSYSGTELDGYTF.